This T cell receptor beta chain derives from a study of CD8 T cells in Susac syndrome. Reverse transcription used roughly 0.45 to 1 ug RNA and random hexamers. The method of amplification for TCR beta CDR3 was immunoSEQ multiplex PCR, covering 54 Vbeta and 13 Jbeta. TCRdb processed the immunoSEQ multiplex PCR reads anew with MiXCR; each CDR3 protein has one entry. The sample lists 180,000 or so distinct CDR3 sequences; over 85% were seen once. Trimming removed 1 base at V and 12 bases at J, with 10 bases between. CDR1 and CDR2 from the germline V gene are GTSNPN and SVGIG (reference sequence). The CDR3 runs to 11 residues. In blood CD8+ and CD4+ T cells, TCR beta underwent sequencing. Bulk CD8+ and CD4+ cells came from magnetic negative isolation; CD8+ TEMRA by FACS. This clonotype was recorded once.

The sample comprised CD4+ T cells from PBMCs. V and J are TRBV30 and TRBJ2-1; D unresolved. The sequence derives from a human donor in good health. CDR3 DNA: TGTGCCTGGAGTGGGGTGGGGTTGCAGTTCTTC. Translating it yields CAWSGVGLQFF.